A single sample gave rise to the 15 T cell receptor beta chains below, sequenced in a study of blood T cell repertoires in COVID-19. TCRdb keeps only in-frame clones here, not all; method: immunoSEQ multiplex PCR. The profile covers some 180,000 clones, with around 79% appearing a single time and 5.5% to 7% taken by the ten largest. The specimen was peripheral blood. The receptor set was obtained from a woman aged 40 to 50 with COVID-19, enrolled during active disease.

The rearrangement links TRBV9 to TRBJ2-2; possibly TRBD1 for D (6 bases). Trimming took 0 bases from V and 6 from J, leaving 12 bases between them. The CDR3 is 15 residues long. Germline V gene lookup returns CDR1 SGDLS and CDR2 YYNGEE. This CDR3 reads CASSVAGAAAGELFF. CDR3 coding DNA: TGTGCCAGCAGCGTAGCAGGGGCGGCCGCCGGGGAGCTGTTTTTT.

For the CDR3, the DNA is TGTGCCAGCAGTAAACAGCCCGGGACTCGGAGGTACTACGAGCAGTACTTC. It is translated as CASSKQPGTRRYYEQYF. The J gene is TRBJ2-7, the V gene TRBV6-2 or TRBV6-3, with a weak D call TRBD2 (6 bases). Trimming stripped 5 bases from V and 3 bases from J, with 23 bases between. Germline values: CDR1 MNHEY, CDR2 SVGEGT. The CDR3 sequence is 17 residues long.

The genes are TRBV7-9 and TRBJ1-2; D remains ambiguous. This CDR3 is built from 12 residues. Germline V gene sequence: CDR1 SEHNR, CDR2 FQNEAQ (reference sequence). The germline V and J ends were trimmed by 4 bases and 3 bases, with 6 bases remaining between them. The DNA of the CDR3 is TGTGCCAGCAGCTCCCGGGACTATGGCTACACCTTC. The encoded protein is CASSSRDYGYTF. The full variable domain, with the rest looked up from reference TRBV7-9 and TRBJ1-2, is DTGVSQNPRHKITKRGQNVTFRCDPISEHNRLYWYRQTLGQGPEFLTYFQNEAQLEKSRLLSDRFSAERPKGSFSTLEIQRTEQGDSAMYLCASSSRDYGYTFGSGTRLTVV.

The gene calls are TRBV19 and TRBJ1-2; a possible D gene is TRBD1 (6 bases). Trimming took 9 bases from V and 2 from J, leaving 16 bases between them. The CDR3 length is 14 residues. Looked up from germline, CDR1 is LNHDA and CDR2 is SQIVND (reference sequence). The DNA of the CDR3 is TGTGCCAGCTTGCCGGGGGGGGGCAACTATGGCTACACCTTC. Translating gives CASLPGGGNYGYTF.

The chain joins TRBV7-9 to TRBJ1-1; the match to TRBD1 covers 10 bases. Germline CDR1 and CDR2: SEHNR and FQNEAQ (reference sequence). The length of the CDR3 is 15 residues. V shed 7 bases, J shed 4 bases, and the junction held 9 bases outside the gene matches. CDR3 DNA sequence: TGTGCCAGCACCAAAGCGGGACAGGGGCTCACTGAAGCTTTCTTT. As protein: CASTKAGQGLTEAFF. The whole variable domain, filled in from reference TRBV7-9 and TRBJ1-1, reads DTGVSQNPRHKITKRGQNVTFRCDPISEHNRLYWYRQTLGQGPEFLTYFQNEAQLEKSRLLSDRFSAERPKGSFSTLEIQRTEQGDSAMYLCASTKAGQGLTEAFFGQGTRLTVV.

The rearrangement links TRBV7-6 to TRBJ1-1, with D perhaps TRBD1 (6 bases). The CDR3 loop spans 13 amino acids. Germline values: CDR1 SGHVS, CDR2 FNYEAQ. V lost 5 bases to trimming and J lost 4 bases, with 11 bases between them. CDR3 sequence reads: CASSDRGGTEAFF. CDR3 nucleotides: TGTGCCAGCAGCGATAGGGGGGGCACTGAAGCTTTCTTT. The variable domain in full, completed from reference TRBV7-6 and TRBJ1-1, reads GAGVSQSPRYKVTKRGQDVALRCDPISGHVSLYWYRQALGQGPEFLTYFNYEAQQDKSGLPNDRFSAERPEGSISTLTIQRTEQRDSAMYRCASSDRGGTEAFFGQGTRLTVV.

This clone has only a few counts. The chain couples TRBV11-2 to TRBJ2-3; D gene unclear. The CDR3 covers 15 residues. The germline V gene encodes CDR1 SGHAT and CDR2 FQNNGV. Trimming shortened V by 0 bases and J by 0 bases, and 7 bases separated the two germline ends. CDR3 sequence: CASSLDQASTDTQYF. The CDR3 nucleotides are TGTGCCAGCAGCTTAGATCAGGCTAGCACAGATACGCAGTATTTT.

V usage is TRBV5-1 and J usage is TRBJ2-7, with TRBD2 identical over 7 bases. V dropped 4 bases and J dropped 8; count of bases not matched to a gene: 15. CDR1 and CDR2 (germline): SGHRS, YFSETQ. This CDR3 region has 15 residues. The CDR3: CASSLTSRLDEQQYF. As DNA, the CDR3 is TGCGCCAGCAGCCTGACTAGCCGCCTTGATGAACAGCAGTACTTC.

The chain employs TRBV18 and TRBJ2-2, with a weak D call TRBD2 (5 bases). This CDR3 comprises 16 residues. V was trimmed by 0 bases and J by 1 base, leaving 9 bases between them. Germline CDR1 is KGHSH and CDR2 is LQKENI. CDR3 DNA sequence: TGTGCCAGCTCACCACCGTCTCGGGGGAACACCGGGGAGCTGTTTTTT. Protein: CASSPPSRGNTGELFF.

This chain links TRBV9 with TRBJ2-7; maybe TRBD1 (5 bases). The germline V and J ends were trimmed by 2 bases and 3 bases, with 15 bases remaining between them. Germline values: CDR1 SGDLS, CDR2 YYNGEE. The CDR3 sequence is 15 residues long. Written as DNA, the CDR3 is TGTGCCAGCAGCGTCGGACACTTAAGTCACTACGAGCAGTACTTC. As protein: CASSVGHLSHYEQYF.

The chain is built from TRBV21-1 and TRBJ2-1; no DNA check was done on the table's D call, TRBD2. TRBV21-1 is reported as a pseudogene. The CDR3 runs to 16 residues. This CDR3 reads CASSGSRDYPYNEQFF. As DNA, the CDR3 is TGTGCCAGCAGCGGATCCCGGGACTACCCCTACAATGAGCAGTTCTTC.

This sequence joins TRBV6-2 or TRBV6-3 and TRBJ1-1, with TRBD1 as a possible D gene (5 bases). This CDR3 contains 15 residues. Germline V lookup: CDR1 MNHEY, CDR2 SVGEGT. Trimming removed 4 bases from V and 3 bases from J, with 15 bases in between. In DNA, the CDR3 is TGTGCCAGCAGTTGGAGGGACCCTAGGGACACTGAAGCTTTCTTT. Translated: CASSWRDPRDTEAFF.

V usage is TRBV5-1 and J usage is TRBJ1-3; 8 positions agree with TRBD1. This CDR3 region has 14 residues. Trimming took 4 bases from V and 4 from J; bases not matched to a gene: 4. Germline lookup yields CDR1 SGHRS and CDR2 YFSETQ. CDR3 protein: CASSGGQAGNTIYF. The CDR3 nucleotides are TGCGCCAGCAGCGGGGGACAGGCGGGAAACACCATATATTTT. The full variable domain, completed using reference TRBV5-1 and TRBJ1-3, is KAGVTQTPRYLIKTRGQQVTLSCSPISGHRSVSWYQQTPGQGLQFLFEYFSETQRNKGNFPGRFSGRQFSNSRSEMNVSTLELGDSALYLCASSGGQAGNTIYFGEGSWLTVV.

The chain couples TRBV15 to TRBJ1-2; 7 positions agree with TRBD1. Germline CDR1 LNHNV, CDR2 YYDKDF (reference sequence). After removal of 0 bases from V and 4 bases from J, the junction contained 2 bases not matched to a gene. The CDR3 has 14 residues. DNA of the CDR3: TGTGCCACCAGCAGAGAAGGGGGCGTCTATGGCTACACCTTC. Amino acids: CATSREGGVYGYTF. Drawing the rest from reference TRBV15 and TRBJ1-2, the complete variable domain is DAMVIQNPRYQVTQFGKPVTLSCSQTLNHNVMYWYQQKSSQAPKLLFHYYDKDFNNEADTPDNFQSRRPNTSFCFLDIRSPGLGDTAMYLCATSREGGVYGYTFGSGTRLTVV.

This clone was counted many times. V and J are TRBV10-3 and TRBJ1-1; D gene ambiguous. The CDR3 runs 13 residues. V was trimmed by 0 bases and J by 8 bases, leaving 10 bases between them. In germline, CDR1 is ENHRY, CDR2 SYGVKD. The CDR3 DNA sequence: TGTGCCATCAGTGAGTCGTGGGGAGAAGAAGCTTTCTTT. Its protein product is CAISESWGEEAFF.